The 11 T cell receptor beta chains below come from one sample, sequenced in a study of identical twins (dated by TCRdb to about 2016). The library came from 5' RACE. TCRdb names Illumina HiSeq 2000 as the instrument used. Starting from the raw public reads, TCRdb applied fastp trimming at Q25, assembled clones with MiXCR and retained in-frame beta chains. Duplicate CDR3 protein sequences are folded into a single record with the most common DNA and genes. Across this sample there are about 390,000 distinct CDR3 sequences, with roughly 9% seen only once. Under 10% of the sample is in the top ten clones. Material for sequencing was naive T cells sorted from blood. The cell subset or site label here, explained by the study, means: cells isolated with a human naive T-cell isolation kit. These receptors all come from a woman between 45 and 60 years old in good health.

This clonotype was counted at least ten times. This chain joins TRBV20-1 and TRBJ1-5; no definite D call. The CDR3 runs to 15 residues. Trimming removed 2 bases from V and 1 base from J, with 12 bases in between. In germline, CDR1 is DFQATT, CDR2 SNEGSKA (reference sequence). Here the CDR3 reads CSARMGMGSNQPQHF. The CDR3 DNA is TGCAGTGCTAGAATGGGGATGGGGAGCAATCAGCCCCAGCATTTT.

There are a few counts of this clonotype. The chain joins TRBV6-2 or TRBV6-3 to TRBJ1-5; no clear D. The germline V gene has CDR1 MNHEY and CDR2 SVGEGT. This CDR3 is 12 amino acids long. V was shortened by 5 bases and J by 3 bases, with 5 bases between the two germline ends. This chain's CDR3 is CASSENNQPQHF. CDR3 bases: TGTGCCAGCAGTGAAAACAATCAGCCCCAGCATTTT.

This clonotype was picked up a small number of times. J is TRBJ1-2 and V is TRBV24-1, with 10 positions matching TRBD1. Germline CDR1 and CDR2: KGHDR and SFDVKD. The ends lost 4 bases at V and 7 bases at J; junction bases unmatched: 5. This CDR3 region has 14 residues. CDR3 sequence (DNA): TGTGCCACCAGTGACAGGGACAGGGGAAGTGGCTACACCTTC. Protein: CATSDRDRGSGYTF.

The rearrangement links TRBV15 to TRBJ2-3, with 7 positions matching TRBD2. J gave up 5 bases and V 7 bases, and 15 bases lay outside the gene matches. The CDR3 is 16 amino acids. Per germline, CDR1 LNHNV and CDR2 YYDKDF (reference sequence). The CDR3 loop reads CATNRLGGSDLDTQYF. CDR3 nucleotide sequence: TGTGCCACCAACCGGTTAGGCGGGAGCGACTTAGATACGCAGTATTTT.

This clonotype appeared a few times. V gene TRBV5-1 combines with J gene TRBJ2-7, with TRBD2 matching 12 bases. Looked up from germline, CDR1 is SGHRS and CDR2 is YFSETQ. The CDR3 covers 19 residues. The trim removed 4 bases at V and 4 bases at J, leaving 18 bases unmatched. The CDR3 is CASSKQSSGRAQDPYEQYF. The CDR3 DNA reads TGCGCCAGCAGCAAACAATCTAGCGGGAGGGCCCAGGACCCTTACGAGCAGTACTTC. Full variable domain (remainder filled in from reference TRBV5-1 and TRBJ2-7): KAGVTQTPRYLIKTRGQQVTLSCSPISGHRSVSWYQQTPGQGLQFLFEYFSETQRNKGNFPGRFSGRQFSNSRSEMNVSTLELGDSALYLCASSKQSSGRAQDPYEQYFGPGTRLTVT.

This clonotype showed up just a few times. The chain carries TRBV20-1 and TRBJ2-1; D call uncertain. The CDR3 covers 15 residues. Trimming pared 2 bases from V and 7 bases from J, leaving 18 bases between. The germline V gene encodes CDR1 DFQATT and CDR2 SNEGSKA (reference sequence). The CDR3 loop reads CSARSWVGVRNEQFF. The CDR3 DNA reads as TGCAGTGCTAGATCATGGGTTGGGGTTAGGAATGAGCAGTTCTTC.

The chain uses TRBV5-1 and TRBJ2-1; a weak D match, TRBD1 (7 bases). The CDR3 contains 17 residues. Trimming took 3 bases from V and 5 from J, leaving 21 bases between them. Germline V gene lookup returns CDR1 SGHRS and CDR2 YFSETQ. The DNA of the CDR3 is TGCGCCAGCAGCTGGACGCCCCAGGGGGGAGTTGACAATGAGCAGTTCTTC. Protein sequence: CASSWTPQGGVDNEQFF.

The V and J genes are TRBV5-6 and TRBJ2-1; maybe TRBD1 (5 bases). V was trimmed by 7 bases and J by 10 bases, leaving 21 bases between them. CDR1 is SGHDT, CDR2 YYEEEE, per germline. This CDR3 contains 14 residues. The CDR3 region has the DNA TGTGCCAGCTACTATCTACCTATCAAGGGGGAGCAGTTCTTC. It yields the protein CASYYLPIKGEQFF.

This clonotype was counted a few times. The chain carries TRBV11-2 and TRBJ2-7; D gene unclear. The CDR3 is 11 residues long. V was cut by 5 bases and J by 6 bases, with 8 bases left in between. The V gene's germline CDR1 is SGHAT and CDR2 FQNNGV. The CDR3 here is CASSHTSEQYV. CDR3 in DNA: TGTGCCAGCAGCCACACCTCCGAGCAGTACGTC.

This clonotype was observed a handful of times. The chain links TRBV4-1 to TRBJ2-2, with D tentatively TRBD1 or TRBD2 (5 bases each). V shed 3 bases and J shed 3 bases, with 14 bases lying between them. The CDR3 has 16 amino acids. Germline values: CDR1 MGHRA, CDR2 YSYEKL. This chain's CDR3 is CASSQTGDRDTGELFF. CDR3 nucleotide sequence: TGCGCCAGCAGCCAGACCGGGGACCGGGACACCGGGGAGCTGTTTTTT.

This clonotype was observed a handful of times. Written as DNA, the CDR3 is TGCGCCAGCAGCTTGGGCCATTCCTCGGGGCAGCAGTTCTTC. It is translated as CASSLGHSSGQQFF. The V gene is TRBV5-1, the J gene TRBJ2-1; either TRBD1 or TRBD2 may fit D (5 bases each). CDR1 is SGHRS and CDR2 is YFSETQ in the germline V gene. Trimming pared 0 bases from V and 11 bases from J, leaving 15 bases between. The CDR3 spans 14 residues.